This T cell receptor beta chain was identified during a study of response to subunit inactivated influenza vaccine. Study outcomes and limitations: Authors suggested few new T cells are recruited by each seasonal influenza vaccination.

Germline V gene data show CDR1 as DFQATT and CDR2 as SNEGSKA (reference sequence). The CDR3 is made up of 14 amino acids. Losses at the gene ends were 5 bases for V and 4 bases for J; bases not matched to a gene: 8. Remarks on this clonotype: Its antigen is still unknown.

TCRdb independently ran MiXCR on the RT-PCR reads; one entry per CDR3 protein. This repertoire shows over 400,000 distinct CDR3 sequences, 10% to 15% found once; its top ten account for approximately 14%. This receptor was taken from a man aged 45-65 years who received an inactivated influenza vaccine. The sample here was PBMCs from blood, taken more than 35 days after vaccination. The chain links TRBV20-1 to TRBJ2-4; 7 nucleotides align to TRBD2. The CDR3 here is CSASRSSGKNIQYF. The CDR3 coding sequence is TGCAGTGCTTCCCGTAGTAGCGGGAAAAACATTCAGTACTTC.